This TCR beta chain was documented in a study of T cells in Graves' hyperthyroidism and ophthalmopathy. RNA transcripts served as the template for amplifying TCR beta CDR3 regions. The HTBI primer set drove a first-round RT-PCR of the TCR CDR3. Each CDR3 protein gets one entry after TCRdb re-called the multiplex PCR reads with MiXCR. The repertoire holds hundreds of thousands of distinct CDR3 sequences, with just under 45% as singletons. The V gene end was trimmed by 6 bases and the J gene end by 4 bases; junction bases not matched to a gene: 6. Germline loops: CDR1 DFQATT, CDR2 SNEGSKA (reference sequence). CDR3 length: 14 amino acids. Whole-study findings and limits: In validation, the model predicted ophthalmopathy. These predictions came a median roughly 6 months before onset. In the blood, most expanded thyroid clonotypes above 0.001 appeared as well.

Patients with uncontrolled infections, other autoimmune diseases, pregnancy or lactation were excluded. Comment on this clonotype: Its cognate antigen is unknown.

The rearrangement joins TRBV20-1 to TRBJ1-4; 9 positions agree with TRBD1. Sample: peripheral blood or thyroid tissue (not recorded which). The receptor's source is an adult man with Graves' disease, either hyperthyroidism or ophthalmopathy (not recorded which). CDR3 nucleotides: TGCAGTGCAACAGGGGGCGCGGGTAATGAAAAACTGTTTTTT. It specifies CSATGGAGNEKLFF.